These 27 T cell receptor beta chains share one sample of origin, sequenced in a study of vaccination effects on CD4 cells after COVID-19. ViraFEST assay sequencing came after antigen-specific CD4+ T cells were expanded with viral peptide pools. With roughly 10 days of culture completed, CD4+ T cells were isolated. Using immunoSEQ multiplex PCR, the repertoire was profiled, and TCRdb retains in-frame clones only, with some absent. Among about 61,000 clones listed, 81% were seen once. Antigens of these TCRs are unknown. The source material was CD4+ T cells from PBMCs cultured with HCoV-229E spike peptides, sampled before COVID-19 vaccination. All receptors come from a human donor who received a COVID-19 vaccine.

The J gene is TRBJ2-1, the V gene TRBV6-1; 11 positions match TRBD2. The CDR3 extends over 17 amino acids. V dropped 4 bases and J dropped 0; count of bases not matched to a gene: 5. Looked up from germline, CDR1 is MNHNS and CDR2 is SASEGT. The CDR3 DNA is TGTGCCAGCAGTGCCCGACTAGCGGGGAGCTCCTACAATGAGCAGTTCTTC. Its protein product is CASSARLAGSSYNEQFF.

J is TRBJ1-4 and V is TRBV12-3 or TRBV12-4; D remains unclear. The CDR3 spans 11 residues. Trimming left V 3 bases short and J 11 bases short, with 7 bases between. The CDR3 nucleotides are TGTGCCAGCAGTTTTGTGGGGAAACTGTTTTTT. As protein: CASSFVGKLFF.

The V and J genes are TRBV12-3 or TRBV12-4 and TRBJ1-1, with D perhaps TRBD1 (6 bases). V was trimmed by 7 bases and J by 3 bases, leaving 12 bases between them. The CDR3 has 13 residues. The CDR3 loop is CASIRTDYTEAFF. As DNA, the CDR3 is TGTGCCAGCATAAGGACAGACTACACTGAAGCTTTCTTT.

The chain has TRBV3-1 (or the pseudogene TRBV3-2) and TRBJ1-1, with D possibly matching TRBD1 (6 bases). The CDR3 is made up of 15 amino acids. Trimming removed 4 bases at V and 1 base at J, with 13 bases between. Germline V lookup: CDR1 LGHDT, CDR2 YNNKEL (reference sequence). The CDR3 sequence is CASSPRRGPNTEAFF. The DNA for the CDR3 is TGTGCCAGCAGCCCACGGCGGGGGCCGAACACTGAAGCTTTCTTT.

The rearrangement joins TRBV5-1 to TRBJ1-5, with a possible D match to TRBD1 (6 bases). Trimming left V 5 bases short and J 5 bases short, with 14 bases between. Germline V gene lookup returns CDR1 SGHRS and CDR2 YFSETQ. The CDR3 contains 14 residues. CDR3 residues: CASSYKGGDQPQHF. The CDR3 region has the DNA TGCGCCAGCAGTTATAAAGGGGGGGATCAGCCCCAGCATTTT.

The chain employs TRBV6-1 and TRBJ2-2; D gene ambiguous. The CDR3 length is 16 residues. The ends were cut back, 3 bases at V and 4 bases at J, with 15 bases in the middle. Germline CDR1 MNHNS, CDR2 SASEGT. The CDR3 reads CASSEAPVGTTGELFF. The CDR3 DNA follows: TGTGCCAGCAGTGAGGCCCCAGTAGGTACCACCGGGGAGCTGTTTTTT.

This clone has only one observation. The same CDR3 is also encoded by other DNA sequences in this sample. CDR3 nucleotide sequence: TGTGCCAGCAGGCCGGGACAGGGGGGTAACTATGGCTACACCTTC. It codes for CASRPGQGGNYGYTF. The chain is built from TRBV6-5 and TRBJ1-2, with 11 bases identical to TRBD1. This CDR3 comprises 15 residues. Trimming cost V 6 bases and J 1 base; bases outside gene matches: 4. Germline lookup yields CDR1 MNHEY and CDR2 SVGAGI.

The chain couples TRBV12-3 or TRBV12-4 to TRBJ2-3; 8 positions agree with TRBD2. Trimming cost V 5 bases and J 11 bases; bases outside gene matches: 3. This CDR3 region has 11 residues. The DNA for the CDR3 is TGTGCCAGCAGTCCGAGCGGGAGGCAGTATTTT. Translating it yields CASSPSGRQYF.

The chain carries TRBV2 and TRBJ1-1, with D possibly TRBD1 on 6 matching bases. The CDR3 runs to 14 residues. Germline V lookup: CDR1 SNHLY, CDR2 FYNNEI. V was shortened by 6 bases and J by 3 bases, with 14 bases between the two germline ends. The CDR3 here is CASRAQGLDTEAFF. The CDR3 region has the DNA TGTGCCAGCAGGGCGCAGGGGCTGGACACTGAAGCTTTCTTT.

This clone was counted once. CDR3 sequence (DNA): TGTGCCAGTAGTATTTCCCCGACGCAGAATACGCAGTATTTT. It codes for CASSISPTQNTQYF. V usage is TRBV19 and J usage is TRBJ2-3; D is unclear. The germline V gene has CDR1 LNHDA and CDR2 SQIVND (reference sequence). The V gene lost 3 bases and the J gene lost 7 bases, with 14 bases spanning the gap. The CDR3 length is 14 residues.

The chain couples TRBV11-3 to TRBJ2-5; 10 nucleotides align to TRBD2. V lost 5 bases and J lost 5; bases outside the gene matches: 8. Germline V lookup: CDR1 SGHNT, CDR2 YENEEA. This CDR3 is 15 amino acids long. The CDR3 sequence is CASSHGLAAVETQYF. CDR3 DNA sequence: TGTGCCAGCAGCCACGGACTAGCGGCGGTGGAGACCCAGTACTTC. The complete variable domain, with remaining parts taken from reference TRBV11-3 and TRBJ2-5, reads EAGVVQSPRYKIIEKKQPVAFWCNPISGHNTLYWYLQNLGQGPELLIRYENEEAVDDSQLPKDRFSAERLKGVDSTLKIQPAELGDSAVYLCASSHGLAAVETQYFGPGTRLLVL.

This CDR3 is CASSQSQGTTNEKLFF. CDR3 nucleotide sequence: TGCGCCAGCAGCCAATCTCAGGGAACGACTAATGAAAAACTGTTTTTT. V usage is TRBV4-1 and J usage is TRBJ1-4, with D possibly TRBD1 on 5 matching bases. Germline lookup yields CDR1 MGHRA and CDR2 YSYEKL. Trimming took off 2 bases at V and 2 bases at J, with 12 bases between the two ends. The CDR3 is 16 residues long.

The CDR3 coding sequence is TGTGCCAGCTCACCGGGACTTCTAGAGACCCAGTACTTC. This sequence encodes CASSPGLLETQYF. This rearrangement joins TRBV18 to TRBJ2-5, with a tentative D call TRBD2 (6 bases). V was pared by 3 bases and J by 4 bases, with 9 bases between. Germline CDR1 is KGHSH and CDR2 is LQKENI. CDR3 length equals 13 residues. Full variable domain (outside the CDR3, taken from reference TRBV18 and TRBJ2-5): NAGVMQNPRHLVRRRGQEARLRCSPMKGHSHVYWYRQLPEEGLKFMVYLQKENIIDESGMPKERFSAEFPKEGPSILRIQQVVRGDSAAYFCASSPGLLETQYFGPGTRLLVL.

The chain couples TRBV5-1 to TRBJ2-3; 15 positions agree with TRBD2. Germline V gene lookup returns CDR1 SGHRS and CDR2 YFSETQ. The CDR3 length is 18 residues. The junction had 5 bases not matched to a gene; V was cut back by 2 bases and J by 1 base. CDR3 in DNA: TGCGCCAGCAGCTTCGGACTAGCGGGGGGGACCCGCACAGATACGCAGTATTTT. This codes for CASSFGLAGGTRTDTQYF.

The V gene is TRBV27, the J gene TRBJ2-1, with a tentative D call TRBD2 (7 bases). Looked up from germline, CDR1 is MNHEY and CDR2 is SMNVEV (reference sequence). V was clipped by 2 bases and J by 7 bases, with 18 bases between them. The length of the CDR3 is 16 residues. The CDR3: CASSLEGGALGNEQFF. CDR3 in DNA: TGTGCCAGCAGTTTAGAAGGGGGGGCGCTGGGAAATGAGCAGTTCTTC.

The rearrangement links TRBV6-6 to TRBJ1-1; no definite D call. The CDR3 is 12 residues long. Trimming left V 6 bases short and J 1 base short, with 6 bases between. From germline, CDR1 is MNHNY and CDR2 SVGAGI (reference sequence). The CDR3 here is CASSLANTEAFF. The CDR3 nucleotides are TGTGCCAGCAGCTTAGCGAACACTGAAGCTTTCTTT.

The rearrangement links TRBV2 to TRBJ2-1; D remains ambiguous. Trimming pared 6 bases from V and 0 bases from J, leaving 12 bases between. The CDR3 loop spans 15 amino acids. Germline V gene sequence: CDR1 SNHLY, CDR2 FYNNEI. The CDR3 bases are TGTGCCAGCAGCACCGACCGGAGCTCCTACAATGAGCAGTTCTTC. This encodes CASSTDRSSYNEQFF.

The genes are TRBV3-1 (or the pseudogene TRBV3-2) and TRBJ1-4, with 7 bases aligning to TRBD1. The germline gives CDR1 LGHDT, CDR2 YNNKEL (reference sequence). This CDR3 comprises 17 residues. The V segment lost 4 bases and the J segment 4 bases; nucleotides outside the gene matches: 12. The DNA of the CDR3 is TGTGCCAGCAGCCCACAGGGGAGGGGGGGTTTTAATGAAAAACTGTTTTTT. Residues: CASSPQGRGGFNEKLFF.

This clone has only a few counts. This sequence joins TRBV30 and TRBJ1-1; D uncertain. CDR1 GTSNPN and CDR2 SVGIG come from the germline V gene (reference sequence). Trimming left V 1 base short and J 1 base short, with 13 bases between. This CDR3 has 15 amino acids. In DNA form, the CDR3 reads TGTGCCTGGAGTGATAACTGGGCAGGGAACACTGAAGCTTTCTTT. Its protein product is CAWSDNWAGNTEAFF.

The chain joins TRBV5-8 to TRBJ2-3; D perhaps matches TRBD2 (6 bases). The V gene's germline CDR1 is SGHTS and CDR2 YDEGEE. Trimming shortened V by 7 bases and J by 1 base, and 22 bases separated the two germline ends. This CDR3 is built from 17 residues. CDR3 amino acids: CASPWGVYSGGTDTQYF. CDR3 DNA: TGTGCCAGCCCTTGGGGGGTCTACTCTGGTGGCACAGATACGCAGTATTTT.

This clone has more than one count but fewer than ten. The rearrangement joins TRBV5-1 to TRBJ2-5; D is perhaps TRBD2 (6 bases). This CDR3 spans 13 amino acids. V shed 4 bases and J shed 5 bases, with 12 bases lying between them. The germline V gene encodes CDR1 SGHRS and CDR2 YFSETQ. The DNA for the CDR3 is TGCGCCAGCAGCACTAGCCTTAGGGAGACCCAGTACTTC. Protein product: CASSTSLRETQYF.

This rearrangement joins TRBV7-3 to TRBJ2-6; D unresolved. In germline, CDR1 is SGHTA, CDR2 FQGTGA. Trimming left V 2 bases short and J 3 bases short, with 8 bases between. CDR3 length equals 15 residues. CDR3 loop: CASSLGGDGANVLTF. DNA for the CDR3: TGTGCCAGCAGCTTAGGTGGAGATGGGGCCAACGTCCTGACTTTC.

The chain recombines TRBV10-2 with TRBJ2-5; the D gene is possibly TRBD2 (5 bases). V lost 0 bases and J lost 5, with 13 bases in between. CDR3 length equals 15 residues. Looked up from germline, CDR1 is WSHSY and CDR2 is SAAADI. CDR3 amino acids: CASSESKAGGETQYF. The CDR3 nucleotides are TGCGCCAGCAGTGAGTCGAAAGCTGGCGGGGAGACCCAGTACTTC.

This chain uses TRBV28 with TRBJ1-2, with TRBD1 matching 10 bases. The CDR3 consists of 17 residues. Trimming cost V 6 bases and J 1 base; bases outside gene matches: 11. Germline values: CDR1 MDHEN, CDR2 SYDVKM. This CDR3 is CASSPTGTGALNYGYTF. CDR3 in DNA: TGTGCCAGCAGCCCCACCGGGACAGGGGCCCTTAACTATGGCTACACCTTC.

As to this clone: This sample also contains other DNA sequences that code for the same CDR3. The chain carries TRBV5-1 and TRBJ2-1, with a weak D call TRBD1 (6 bases). V was clipped by 0 bases and J by 6 bases, with 10 bases between them. Germline assignment: CDR1 SGHRS and CDR2 YFSETQ. The CDR3 spans 14 residues. The CDR3: CASSLDRVGNEQFF. CDR3 nucleotides: TGCGCCAGCAGCTTGGACAGGGTGGGCAATGAGCAGTTCTTC.

The chain carries TRBV2 and TRBJ2-5; D possibly corresponds to TRBD1 (6 bases). The CDR3 consists of 14 residues. Germline loops: CDR1 SNHLY, CDR2 FYNNEI. Trimming shortened V by 3 bases and J by 5 bases, and 13 bases separated the two germline ends. DNA of the CDR3: TGTGCCAGCAGTGATTTATCGGACAGCGAGACCCAGTACTTC. Its translation: CASSDLSDSETQYF.

J is TRBJ2-2 and V is TRBV11-2; unclear D gene. The CDR3 covers 15 residues. In germline, CDR1 is SGHAT, CDR2 FQNNGV. The V end lost 0 bases, the J end lost 4 bases, and 9 bases lay between the germline ends. CDR3 nucleotides: TGTGCCAGCAGCTTAGAGGGTAGAAGCACCGGGGAGCTGTTTTTT. Its protein product is CASSLEGRSTGELFF.